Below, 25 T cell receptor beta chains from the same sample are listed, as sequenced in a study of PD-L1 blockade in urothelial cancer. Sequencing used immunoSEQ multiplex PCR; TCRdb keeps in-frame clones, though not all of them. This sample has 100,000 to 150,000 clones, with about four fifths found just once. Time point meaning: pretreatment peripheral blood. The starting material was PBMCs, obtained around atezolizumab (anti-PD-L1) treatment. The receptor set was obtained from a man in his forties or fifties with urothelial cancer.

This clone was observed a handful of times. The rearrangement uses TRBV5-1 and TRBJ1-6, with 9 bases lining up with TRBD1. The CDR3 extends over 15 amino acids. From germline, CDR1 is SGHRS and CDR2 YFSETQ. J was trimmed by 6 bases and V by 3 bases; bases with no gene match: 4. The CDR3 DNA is TGCGCCAGCAGCTCGGGACAGGGCGGTAATTCACCCCTCCACTTT. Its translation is CASSSGQGGNSPLHF.

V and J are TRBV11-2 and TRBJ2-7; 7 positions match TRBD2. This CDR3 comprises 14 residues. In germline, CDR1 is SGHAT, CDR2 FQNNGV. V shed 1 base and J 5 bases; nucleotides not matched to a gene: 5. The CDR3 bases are TGTGCCAGCAGCTTAGTCACTAGCGTTAACGAGCAGTACTTC. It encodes CASSLVTSVNEQYF.

In DNA form, the CDR3 reads TGTGCCAGCAGCCCTGGACTAGCGGAGACCTACGAGCAGTACTTC. It specifies CASSPGLAETYEQYF. The chain joins TRBV11-3 to TRBJ2-7; 10 bases match TRBD2. Germline V gives CDR1 SGHNT, CDR2 YENEEA. The CDR3 loop spans 15 amino acids. After removal of 5 bases from V and 2 bases from J, the junction contained 6 bases not matched to a gene.

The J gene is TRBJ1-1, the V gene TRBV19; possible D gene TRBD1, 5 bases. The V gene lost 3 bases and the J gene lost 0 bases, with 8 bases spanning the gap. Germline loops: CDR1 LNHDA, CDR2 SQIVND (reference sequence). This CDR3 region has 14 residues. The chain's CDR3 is CASSIWGVNTEAFF. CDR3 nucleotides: TGTGCCAGTAGTATTTGGGGGGTGAACACTGAAGCTTTCTTT.

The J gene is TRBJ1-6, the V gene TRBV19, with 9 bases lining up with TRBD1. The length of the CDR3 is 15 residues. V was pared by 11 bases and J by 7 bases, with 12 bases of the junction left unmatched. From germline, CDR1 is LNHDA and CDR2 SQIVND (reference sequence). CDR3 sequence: CAGQPRDRENSPLHF. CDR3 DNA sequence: TGTGCCGGGCAACCTAGGGACAGGGAAAATTCACCCCTCCACTTT.

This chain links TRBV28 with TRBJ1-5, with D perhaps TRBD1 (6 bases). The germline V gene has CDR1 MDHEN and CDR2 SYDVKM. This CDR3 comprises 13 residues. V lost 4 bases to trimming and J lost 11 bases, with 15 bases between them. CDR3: CASSSGAGVAQHF. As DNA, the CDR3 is TGTGCCAGCAGTTCAGGGGCCGGGGTGGCCCAGCATTTT.

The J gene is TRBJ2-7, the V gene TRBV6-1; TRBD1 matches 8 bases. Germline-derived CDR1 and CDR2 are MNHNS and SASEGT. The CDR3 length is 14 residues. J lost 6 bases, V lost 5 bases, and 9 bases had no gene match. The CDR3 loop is CASSPPTGVSEQYF. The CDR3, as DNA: TGTGCCAGCAGTCCTCCGACAGGGGTGAGCGAGCAGTACTTC.

The CDR3 is CASRYRGQVETQYF. CDR3 DNA sequence: TGTGCCAGCAGATACAGGGGGCAGGTGGAGACCCAGTACTTC. The chain employs TRBV5-6 and TRBJ2-5, with 9 bases that match TRBD1. V shed 5 bases, J shed 5 bases, and the junction held 7 bases outside the gene matches. CDR1 SGHDT and CDR2 YYEEEE come from the germline V gene. CDR3 length: 14 residues.

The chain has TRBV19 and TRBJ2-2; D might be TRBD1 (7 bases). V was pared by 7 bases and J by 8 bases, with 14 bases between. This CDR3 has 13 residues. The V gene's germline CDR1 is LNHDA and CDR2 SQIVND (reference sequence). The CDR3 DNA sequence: TGTGCCAGTACCGTACAGGGGAGGGGGGAGCTGTTTTTT. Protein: CASTVQGRGELFF.

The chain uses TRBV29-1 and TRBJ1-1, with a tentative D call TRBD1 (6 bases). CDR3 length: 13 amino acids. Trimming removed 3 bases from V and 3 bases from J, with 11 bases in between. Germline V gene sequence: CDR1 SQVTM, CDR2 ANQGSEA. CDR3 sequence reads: CSVEKDSDTEAFF. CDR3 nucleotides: TGCAGCGTTGAGAAGGACAGCGACACTGAAGCTTTCTTT.

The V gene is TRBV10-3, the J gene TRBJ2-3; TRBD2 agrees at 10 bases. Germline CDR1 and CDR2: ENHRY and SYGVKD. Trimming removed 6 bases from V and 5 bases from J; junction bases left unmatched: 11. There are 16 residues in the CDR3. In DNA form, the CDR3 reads TGTGCCATCAGGTTGGGCAGCGGGAGGGGCGGAGATACGCAGTATTTT. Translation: CAIRLGSGRGGDTQYF.

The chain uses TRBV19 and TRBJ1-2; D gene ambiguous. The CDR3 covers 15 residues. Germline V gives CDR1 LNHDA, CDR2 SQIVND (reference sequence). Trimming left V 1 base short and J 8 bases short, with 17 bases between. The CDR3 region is CASSIVGHKELGYTF. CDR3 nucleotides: TGTGCCAGTAGTATAGTGGGCCACAAGGAACTGGGCTACACCTTC.

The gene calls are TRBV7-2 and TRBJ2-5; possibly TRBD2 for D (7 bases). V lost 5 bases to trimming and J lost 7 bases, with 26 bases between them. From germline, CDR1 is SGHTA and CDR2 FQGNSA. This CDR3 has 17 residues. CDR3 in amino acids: CASSRGVLGGARGTQYF. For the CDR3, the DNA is TGTGCCAGCAGCCGGGGGGTTCTGGGGGGCGCCCGTGGGACCCAGTACTTC.

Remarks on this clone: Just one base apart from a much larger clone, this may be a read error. The CDR3 loop is CTSSLDRGLYEQYF. The DNA of the CDR3 is TGTACCAGCAGTTTAGACAGGGGGCTCTACGAGCAGTACTTC. The V gene is TRBV27, the J gene TRBJ2-7, with 10 bases aligning to TRBD1. The CDR3 loop spans 14 amino acids. Germline lookup yields CDR1 MNHEY and CDR2 SMNVEV (reference sequence).

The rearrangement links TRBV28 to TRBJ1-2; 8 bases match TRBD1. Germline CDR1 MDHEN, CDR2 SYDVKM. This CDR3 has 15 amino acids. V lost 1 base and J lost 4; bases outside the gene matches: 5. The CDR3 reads CASSLYQGASYGYTF. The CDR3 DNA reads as TGTGCCAGCAGTTTATATCAGGGGGCAAGCTATGGCTACACCTTC.

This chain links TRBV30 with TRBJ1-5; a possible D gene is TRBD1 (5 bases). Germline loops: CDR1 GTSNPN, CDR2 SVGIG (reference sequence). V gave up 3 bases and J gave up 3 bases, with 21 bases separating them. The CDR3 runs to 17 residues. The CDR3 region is CAWSRRTGTGFNQPQHF. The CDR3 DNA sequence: TGTGCCTGGAGCAGACGTACAGGCACGGGTTTCAATCAGCCCCAGCATTTT.

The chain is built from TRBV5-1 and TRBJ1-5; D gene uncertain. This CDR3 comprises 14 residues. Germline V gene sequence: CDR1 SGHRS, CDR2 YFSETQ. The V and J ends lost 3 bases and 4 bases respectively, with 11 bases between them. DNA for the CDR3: TGCGCCAGCAGCTCCTCTCAGTATAATCAGCCCCAGCATTTT. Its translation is CASSSSQYNQPQHF.

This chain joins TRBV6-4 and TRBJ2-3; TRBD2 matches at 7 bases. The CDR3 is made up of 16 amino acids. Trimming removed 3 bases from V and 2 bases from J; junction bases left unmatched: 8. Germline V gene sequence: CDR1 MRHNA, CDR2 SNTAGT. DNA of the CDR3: TGTGCCAGCAGTGAAATCCCTAGCGGCTTCACAGATACGCAGTATTTT. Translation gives CASSEIPSGFTDTQYF.

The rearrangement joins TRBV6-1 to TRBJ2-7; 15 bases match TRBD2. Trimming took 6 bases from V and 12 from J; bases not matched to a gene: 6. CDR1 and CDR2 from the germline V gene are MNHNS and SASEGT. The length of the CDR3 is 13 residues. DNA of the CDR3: TGTGCCAGCAGAAGCGGACTAGCGGGAGGGATGTACTTC. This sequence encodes CASRSGLAGGMYF.

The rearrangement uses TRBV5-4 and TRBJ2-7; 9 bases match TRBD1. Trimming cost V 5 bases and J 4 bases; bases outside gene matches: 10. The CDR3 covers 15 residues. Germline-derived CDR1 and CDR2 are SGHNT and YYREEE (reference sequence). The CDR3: CASRIYGQGIYEQYF. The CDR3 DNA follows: TGTGCCAGCAGAATTTACGGACAGGGGATATACGAGCAGTACTTC.

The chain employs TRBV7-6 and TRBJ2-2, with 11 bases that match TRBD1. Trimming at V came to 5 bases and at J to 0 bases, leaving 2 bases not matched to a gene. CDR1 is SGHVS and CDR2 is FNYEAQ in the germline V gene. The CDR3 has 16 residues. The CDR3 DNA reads TGTGCCAGCAGCCCGGGACAGGGGGCGAACACCGGGGAGCTGTTTTTT. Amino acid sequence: CASSPGQGANTGELFF.

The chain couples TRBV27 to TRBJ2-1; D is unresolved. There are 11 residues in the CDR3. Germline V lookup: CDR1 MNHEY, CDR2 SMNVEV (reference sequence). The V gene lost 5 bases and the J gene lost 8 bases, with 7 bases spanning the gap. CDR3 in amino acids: CASSERDEQFF. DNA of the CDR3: TGTGCCAGCAGTGAACGGGATGAGCAGTTCTTC.

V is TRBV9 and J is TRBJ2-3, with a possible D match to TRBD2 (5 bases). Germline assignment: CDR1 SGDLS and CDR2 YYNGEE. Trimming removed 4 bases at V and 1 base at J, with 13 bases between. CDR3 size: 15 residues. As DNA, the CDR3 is TGTGCCAGCAGCCACCAAGGGAGTGGCACAGATACGCAGTATTTT. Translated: CASSHQGSGTDTQYF.

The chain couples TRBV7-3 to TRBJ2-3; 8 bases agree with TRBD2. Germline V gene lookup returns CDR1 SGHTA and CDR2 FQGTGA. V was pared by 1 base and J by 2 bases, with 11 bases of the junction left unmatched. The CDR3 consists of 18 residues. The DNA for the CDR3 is TGTGCCAGCAGCTTAAGGGGCGGGGGACTAGGCCACACAGATACGCAGTATTTT. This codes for CASSLRGGGLGHTDTQYF.

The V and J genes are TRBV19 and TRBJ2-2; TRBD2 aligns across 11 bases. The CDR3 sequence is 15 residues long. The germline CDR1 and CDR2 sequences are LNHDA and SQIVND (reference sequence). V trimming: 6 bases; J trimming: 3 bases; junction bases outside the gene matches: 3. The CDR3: CASSLGLADTGELFF. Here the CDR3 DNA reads TGTGCCAGTAGCCTGGGACTAGCGGACACCGGGGAGCTGTTTTTT.